The 29 T cell receptor beta chains below all came from one sample that was sequenced in a study of CD4 T cells in relation to SARS-CoV-2 and coronaviruses. Clones were sequenced by immunoSEQ multiplex PCR, and TCRdb holds only the in-frame ones, with some missing. The repertoire consists of about 54,000 clones, with 92% occurring once and the leading ten covering about 0.4%. Sequenced material: naive CD4+ T cells from PBMCs. Sample subset: naive CD4+ T cells isolated by negative enrichment. The receptor source for this set is an adult with COVID-19.

The rearrangement joins TRBV10-1 to TRBJ2-5; no clear D gene. The ends were cut back, 0 bases at V and 5 bases at J, with 10 bases in the middle. CDR3 length: 14 residues. Germline CDR1 is WNHNN and CDR2 is SYGVQD (reference sequence). The CDR3 DNA sequence: TGCGCCAGCAGTGAGTCGGTGGGTTTGGAGACCCAGTACTTC. Protein sequence: CASSESVGLETQYF.

The chain couples TRBV18 to TRBJ2-7; TRBD2 matches at 10 bases. Germline V gene sequence: CDR1 KGHSH, CDR2 LQKENI. Trimming removed 4 bases from V and 4 bases from J; junction bases left unmatched: 10. The CDR3 loop spans 16 amino acids. CDR3 nucleotides: TGTGCCAGCTCACGGGCTTCCGGGACTAGCGCGTACGAGCAGTACTTC. Residues: CASSRASGTSAYEQYF.

The V call is TRBV19, the J call TRBJ1-2; D is undetermined. CDR3 length: 13 residues. Trimming left V 6 bases short and J 4 bases short, with 12 bases between. The V gene's germline CDR1 is LNHDA and CDR2 SQIVND (reference sequence). The CDR3 DNA sequence: TGTGCCAGTAGAACTCCTGCCACCTATGGCTACACCTTC. Translation gives CASRTPATYGYTF.

Here the CDR3 reads CASSEPRGTGGKGNTIYF. The CDR3 nucleotides read TGTGCCAGCAGTGAACCCCGAGGGACAGGGGGCAAAGGAAACACCATATATTTT. J is TRBJ1-3 and V is TRBV6-1; 12 nucleotides align to TRBD1. CDR1 is MNHNS, CDR2 SASEGT, per germline. CDR3 length: 18 amino acids. V lost 2 bases and J lost 4; bases outside the gene matches: 9.

Only a few counts were recorded for this clone. V gene TRBV7-3 combines with J gene TRBJ2-3, with unresolved D. The CDR3 runs to 13 residues. Germline V CDR1 and CDR2: SGHTA, FQGTGA. Trimming pared 5 bases from V and 2 bases from J, leaving 8 bases between. The CDR3 DNA is TGTGCCAGCAGCCTCGACTCCACAGATACGCAGTATTTT. Residues: CASSLDSTDTQYF. Supplemented by reference TRBV7-3 and TRBJ2-3, the full variable domain reads GAGVSQTPSNKVTEKGKYVELRCDPISGHTALYWYRQSLGQGPEFLIYFQGTGAADDSGLPNDRFFAVRPEGSVSTLKIQRTERGDSAVYLCASSLDSTDTQYFGPGTRLTVL.

The chain uses TRBV4-1 and TRBJ2-3; 7 bases fit TRBD2. The CDR3 length is 15 residues. Germline assignment: CDR1 MGHRA and CDR2 YSYEKL. Germline trimming cut 1 base from V and 0 bases from J; bases unmatched to any gene: 1. The CDR3 nucleotides read TGCGCCAGCAGCCAAGGCGGGAGAAGCACAGATACGCAGTATTTT. Translated, it gives CASSQGGRSTDTQYF.

This rearrangement joins TRBV9 to TRBJ1-1; D is perhaps TRBD1 (6 bases). Between the trimmed V and J ends, which lost 0 bases and 8 bases, there was a span of 8 bases. This CDR3 spans 12 amino acids. Germline V gives CDR1 SGDLS, CDR2 YYNGEE. The DNA for the CDR3 is TGTGCCAGCAGCGTAGCGGACAGAGAAGCTTTCTTT. As protein: CASSVADREAFF. Variable domain in full (rest from reference TRBV9 and TRBJ1-1): DSGVTQTPKHLITATGQRVTLRCSPRSGDLSVYWYQQSLDQGLQFLIQYYNGEERAKGNILERFSAQQFPDLHSELNLSSLELGDSALYFCASSVADREAFFGQGTRLTVV.

CDR3: CASRASGSLAPEQFF. In DNA, the CDR3 is TGTGCCAGCAGGGCTAGCGGGTCATTGGCACCTGAGCAGTTCTTC. The chain combines TRBV6-6 with TRBJ2-1; 8 nucleotides match TRBD2. CDR3 length equals 15 residues. CDR1 MNHNY and CDR2 SVGAGI come from the germline V gene (reference sequence). V shed 6 bases and J 9 bases; nucleotides not matched to a gene: 13.

The V gene is TRBV28, the J gene TRBJ2-1, with TRBD1 as a possible D gene (5 bases). Between the trimmed V and J ends, which lost 3 bases and 5 bases, there was a span of 14 bases. The CDR3 sequence is 15 residues long. CDR1 is MDHEN and CDR2 is SYDVKM in the germline V gene. CDR3 sequence: CASSFPRAVHNEQFF. The CDR3 coding sequence is TGTGCCAGCAGTTTCCCCAGGGCGGTCCACAATGAGCAGTTCTTC. Using reference TRBV28 and TRBJ2-1 for the parts outside the CDR3, the full variable domain is DVKVTQSSRYLVKRTGEKVFLECVQDMDHENMFWYRQDPGLGLRLIYFSYDVKMKEKGDIPEGYSVSREKKERFSLILESASTNQTSMYLCASSFPRAVHNEQFFGPGTRLTVL.

There are a few counts of this clone. V usage is TRBV3-1 (or the pseudogene TRBV3-2) and J usage is TRBJ2-7; a possible D gene is TRBD1 (6 bases). V lost 2 bases, J lost 2 bases, and 13 bases lay in between. The CDR3 has 15 amino acids. In germline, CDR1 is LGHDT, CDR2 YNNKEL (reference sequence). The CDR3 DNA follows: TGTGCCAGCAGCCAATCTGGACAGCCAGCCTACGAGCAGTACTTC. The encoded protein is CASSQSGQPAYEQYF.

This clone showed up just once. This sequence joins TRBV3-1 (or the pseudogene TRBV3-2) and TRBJ2-1; 10 positions match TRBD1. With 6 bases clipped from V and 7 bases from J, the junction kept 12 bases outside the gene matches. Germline V gene sequence: CDR1 LGHDT, CDR2 YNNKEL (reference sequence). This CDR3 spans 16 amino acids. The CDR3 bases are TGTGCCAGCAGTGAAAGAGGGACAGGGGCGAATAATGAGCAGTTCTTC. Its protein is CASSERGTGANNEQFF.

This chain links TRBV12-2 with TRBJ2-1; TRBD2, as called in the table, went unchecked against the DNA. TRBV12-2 is termed a pseudogene. The CDR3 is 18 amino acids. This CDR3 reads CASRLADSASESYNEQFF. CDR3 in DNA: TGTGCAAGTCGCTTAGCCGACTCGGCTAGCGAGAGTTACAATGAGCAGTTCTTC.

The chain uses TRBV2 and TRBJ2-3; D remains ambiguous. In germline, CDR1 is SNHLY, CDR2 FYNNEI. Trimming shortened V by 5 bases and J by 4 bases, and 16 bases separated the two germline ends. The CDR3 length is 15 residues. CDR3 amino acids: CASSPTVLNSDTQYF. CDR3 DNA: TGTGCCAGCAGTCCTACTGTCCTGAACTCAGATACGCAGTATTTT.

The gene calls are TRBV10-3 and TRBJ2-1, with a possible D match to TRBD1 (6 bases). The CDR3 sequence is 18 residues long. Germline CDR1 is ENHRY and CDR2 is SYGVKD. V gave up 0 bases and J gave up 0 bases, with 15 bases separating them. DNA of the CDR3: TGTGCCATCAGTGAGTCAAGGGGGAGACCCAGCTCCTACAATGAGCAGTTCTTC. The encoded protein is CAISESRGRPSSYNEQFF.

In regard to this clone: The sample contains more than one DNA sequence encoding this CDR3. V usage is TRBV3-1 (or the pseudogene TRBV3-2) and J usage is TRBJ1-5, with D unresolved. The germline V and J ends were trimmed by 1 base and 4 bases, with 2 bases remaining between them. In germline, CDR1 is LGHDT, CDR2 YNNKEL (reference sequence). This CDR3 region has 12 residues. CDR3 bases: TGTGCCAGCAGCCAAGGAAATCAGCCCCAGCATTTT. Residues: CASSQGNQPQHF.

This rearrangement joins TRBV28 to TRBJ2-2, with 12 bases identical to TRBD2. The CDR3 consists of 17 residues. Germline CDR1 MDHEN, CDR2 SYDVKM. The V segment lost 5 bases and the J segment 4 bases; nucleotides outside the gene matches: 8. The DNA for the CDR3 is TGTGCCAGCAGTCCTCCCCTAGCGGGAGGGCGCACCGGGGAGCTGTTTTTT. This gives the protein CASSPPLAGGRTGELFF.

This clone appeared a single time. The rearrangement joins TRBV5-1 to TRBJ1-1; a possible D gene is TRBD1 (5 bases). The CDR3 has 14 amino acids. Germline V gene sequence: CDR1 SGHRS, CDR2 YFSETQ. Trimming left V 4 bases short and J 1 base short, with 11 bases between. In DNA, the CDR3 is TGCGCCAGCAGCCCTCAAACAGGGAACACTGAAGCTTTCTTT. It translates to CASSPQTGNTEAFF.

The rearrangement joins TRBV7-2 to TRBJ2-7; D is unresolved. Germline loops: CDR1 SGHTA, CDR2 FQGNSA. Trimming removed 5 bases at V and 7 bases at J, with 12 bases between. This CDR3 contains 12 residues. The CDR3 protein is CASSPALREQYF. The CDR3 DNA follows: TGTGCCAGCAGCCCTGCCCTTCGGGAGCAGTACTTC.

The rearrangement links TRBV19 to TRBJ1-2; 7 positions match TRBD1. Germline V gives CDR1 LNHDA, CDR2 SQIVND (reference sequence). The CDR3 loop spans 14 amino acids. With V trimmed by 6 bases and J by 2 bases, 6 bases remained unmatched. CDR3 sequence (DNA): TGTGCCAGTAGAACACCGGGACAGAACTATGGCTACACCTTC. Its protein product is CASRTPGQNYGYTF.

The CDR3 sequence: CASRNNRGETQYF. CDR3 sequence (DNA): TGTGCCAGCAGAAATAACAGGGGCGAGACCCAGTACTTC. V is TRBV2 and J is TRBJ2-5; 7 bases fit TRBD1. V shed 6 bases, J shed 5 bases, and the junction held 6 bases outside the gene matches. Germline values: CDR1 SNHLY, CDR2 FYNNEI. CDR3 length: 13 residues.

The gene calls are TRBV9 and TRBJ2-7; 12 bases line up with TRBD2. V shed 4 bases, J shed 2 bases, and the junction held 13 bases outside the gene matches. The CDR3 is 18 amino acids. Looked up from germline, CDR1 is SGDLS and CDR2 is YYNGEE. In DNA form, the CDR3 reads TGTGCCAGCAGCAAGGGACTAGCGGGCGACTTTGGAGCCTACGAGCAGTACTTC. It codes for CASSKGLAGDFGAYEQYF.

The chain joins TRBV2 to TRBJ2-1; D gene uncertain. The CDR3 has 12 amino acids. The V end lost 7 bases, the J end lost 5 bases, and 9 bases lay between the germline ends. Germline values: CDR1 SNHLY, CDR2 FYNNEI. The CDR3 DNA follows: TGTGCCAGCACCCCAGAAGACAATGAGCAGTTCTTC. Residues: CASTPEDNEQFF.

V and J are TRBV10-3 and TRBJ1-5, with D uncertain. With 4 bases removed from V and 3 bases from J, the gap between germline ends came to 7 bases. The CDR3 sequence is 13 residues long. Looked up from germline, CDR1 is ENHRY and CDR2 is SYGVKD. The CDR3 is CAISVQNNQPQHF. Written as DNA, the CDR3 is TGTGCCATCAGTGTGCAGAACAATCAGCCCCAGCATTTT.

The rearrangement joins TRBV7-2 to TRBJ2-5; 10 nucleotides agree with TRBD1. The ends lost 0 bases at V and 3 bases at J; junction bases unmatched: 7. Germline CDR1 reads SGHTA; CDR2 reads FQGNSA. The CDR3 contains 17 residues. The DNA for the CDR3 is TGTGCCAGCAGCTTAGCACTCATAGGACAGGGGGAAGAGACCCAGTACTTC. Translated, it gives CASSLALIGQGEETQYF.

CDR3 region: CAWSPPGGGLDEQFF. CDR3 DNA sequence: TGTGCCTGGAGTCCCCCAGGGGGGGGTTTGGATGAGCAGTTCTTC. This chain connects TRBV30 to TRBJ2-1; D is tentatively TRBD1 or TRBD2 (7 bases each). V was cut by 2 bases and J by 8 bases, with 19 bases left in between. The CDR3 runs 15 residues. From germline, CDR1 is GTSNPN and CDR2 SVGIG (reference sequence).

The genes are TRBV27 and TRBJ2-2; a possible D gene is TRBD2 (6 bases). CDR1 is MNHEY and CDR2 is SMNVEV in the germline V gene (reference sequence). This CDR3 is built from 17 residues. The germline V and J ends were trimmed by 6 bases and 3 bases, with 20 bases remaining between them. The CDR3, as DNA: TGTGCCAGCAGACTAGCTAGGAGGAAGGGTGACACCGGGGAGCTGTTTTTT. It codes for CASRLARRKGDTGELFF.

The chain employs TRBV2 and TRBJ2-3, with a possible D match to TRBD2 (6 bases). Trimming removed 3 bases at V and 6 bases at J, with 10 bases between. Germline V gene sequence: CDR1 SNHLY, CDR2 FYNNEI. The CDR3 loop spans 13 amino acids. CDR3 loop: CASSEEGKDTQYF. DNA of the CDR3: TGTGCCAGCAGTGAGGAGGGAAAGGATACGCAGTATTTT.

This CDR3 reads CASSLRRLAGGAFLDNEQFF. CDR3 DNA: TGTGCCAGCAGCTTACGCCGACTAGCGGGAGGCGCTTTTTTGGACAATGAGCAGTTCTTC. The chain uses TRBV7-8 and TRBJ2-1; 13 nucleotides agree with TRBD2. J was trimmed by 5 bases and V by 2 bases; bases with no gene match: 15. CDR1 is SGHVS, CDR2 FQNEAQ, per germline. The CDR3 spans 20 residues.

The chain joins TRBV9 to TRBJ2-5; D is unresolved. V was cut by 7 bases and J by 5 bases, with 15 bases left in between. Germline V gene data show CDR1 as SGDLS and CDR2 as YYNGEE. This CDR3 has 13 amino acids. CDR3 sequence: CASARFGWETQYF. The DNA for the CDR3 is TGTGCCAGCGCGAGATTTGGATGGGAGACCCAGTACTTC.